This T cell receptor (beta chain) was captured in a study of T cell repertoires in cytomegalovirus infection. TCRdb independently ran MiXCR on the reads; one entry per CDR3 protein. The table includes hundreds of thousands of distinct CDR3 sequences, around 24% detected once. This clonotype was detected only a few times. The CDR3 has 17 amino acids. Germline V gives CDR1 LGHNA, CDR2 YNFKEQ. The V end lost 3 bases, the J end lost 7 bases, and 19 bases lay between the germline ends. Specimen: CD8+ T cells from PBMCs. The J gene is TRBJ1-6, the V gene TRBV4-2, with D tentatively TRBD1 (5 bases). This clonotype was obtained from a human donor in good health (CMV status not recorded). Some clones in this sample may be carry-over from other donors' samples. CDR3 amino acids: CASSHGQIRGLNSPLHF. CDR3 DNA sequence: TGTGCCAGCAGCCACGGACAAATCCGGGGCCTGAATTCACCCCTCCACTTT.